The 26 T cell receptor beta chains reported below all come from one sample, sequenced in a study of PD-L1 blockade in urothelial cancer. Profiling relied on immunoSEQ multiplex PCR, and the TCRdb table lists in-frame clones only, not all of them. The data show tens of thousands of clones, around 89% seen once. The time point denotes: pretreatment peripheral blood. This specimen was PBMCs, taken around atezolizumab (anti-PD-L1) treatment. These receptors were obtained from a man aged 60 to 75 with urothelial cancer.

The rearrangement joins TRBV7-2 to TRBJ2-1, with TRBD1 identical over 10 bases. The CDR3 is 13 amino acids. CDR1 and CDR2 (germline): SGHTA, FQGNSA. With V trimmed by 1 base and J by 10 bases, 1 base remained unmatched. CDR3 region: CASSLGTGGEQFF. CDR3 coding DNA: TGTGCCAGCAGCTTAGGGACAGGGGGGGAGCAGTTCTTC. The variable domain in full, completed from reference TRBV7-2 and TRBJ2-1, reads GAGVSQSPSNKVTEKGKDVELRCDPISGHTALYWYRQSLGQGLEFLIYFQGNSAPDKSGLPSDRFSAERTGGSVSTLTIQRTQQEDSAVYLCASSLGTGGEQFFGPGTRLTVL.

The chain recombines TRBV6-6 with TRBJ2-5; 7 nucleotides agree with TRBD1. With V trimmed by 9 bases and J by 4 bases, 5 bases remained unmatched. The V gene's germline CDR1 is MNHNY and CDR2 SVGAGI (reference sequence). This CDR3 is built from 12 residues. This CDR3 is CASRDRRETQYF. The CDR3 nucleotides read TGTGCCAGTAGGGACAGAAGAGAGACCCAGTACTTC.

The chain has TRBV5-1 and TRBJ2-3, with 9 bases that match TRBD2. This CDR3 region has 15 residues. V lost 0 bases to trimming and J lost 4 bases; unmatched junction nucleotides: 3. Per the germline V gene, CDR1 is SGHRS and CDR2 is YFSETQ. This chain's CDR3 is CASSLVLAGADTQYF. In DNA form, the CDR3 reads TGCGCCAGCAGCTTGGTTTTAGCGGGAGCAGATACGCAGTATTTT.

The chain has TRBV29-1 and TRBJ1-5; D unclear. The CDR3 totals 13 residues. V lost 4 bases and J 4 bases, leaving 11 bases between the germline ends. Germline lookup yields CDR1 SQVTM and CDR2 ANQGSEA. DNA of the CDR3: TGCAGCGTTGCCGGGGAGAGGAATCAGCCCCAGCATTTT. Protein: CSVAGERNQPQHF.

The V call is TRBV28, the J call TRBJ2-5; D perhaps matches TRBD2 (6 bases). This CDR3 is built from 12 residues. The V gene lost 6 bases and the J gene lost 1 base, with 6 bases spanning the gap. Germline-derived CDR1 and CDR2 are MDHEN and SYDVKM. CDR3 nucleotides: TGTGCCAGCAGGGAGGGCCAAGAGACCCAGTACTTC. It is translated as CASREGQETQYF.

The J gene is TRBJ2-3, the V gene TRBV10-1, with 12 bases matching TRBD2. The CDR3 is 22 residues long. CDR1 and CDR2 from the germline V gene are WNHNN and SYGVQD (reference sequence). J lost 1 base, V lost 8 bases, and 25 bases had no gene match. CDR3 in amino acids: CASPGVLRQRTSGEGGTDTQYF. The CDR3 DNA reads as TGCGCCAGCCCGGGGGTACTGAGACAAAGGACTAGCGGGGAGGGAGGCACAGATACGCAGTATTTT.

This chain joins TRBV5-1 and TRBJ1-2; 10 bases are a match to TRBD1. Germline trimming cut 0 bases from V and 5 bases from J; bases unmatched to any gene: 13. Germline V gene sequence: CDR1 SGHRS, CDR2 YFSETQ. The CDR3 extends over 18 amino acids. CDR3: CASSLGMGTGDRGYGYTF. The CDR3, as DNA: TGCGCCAGCAGCTTGGGAATGGGGACAGGGGATCGCGGATATGGCTACACCTTC.

Concerning this clone: One end of the junction varies from germline; a read error may be responsible. The chain employs TRBV11-2 and TRBJ1-1; 7 positions agree with TRBD1. The CDR3 spans 13 residues. Germline CDR1 and CDR2: SGHAT and FQNNGV. The CDR3 protein is CASTLAGGTEAFF. Written as DNA, the CDR3 is TGTGCCAGCACCTTAGCAGGGGGGACTGAAGCTTTCTTT.

J is TRBJ2-1 and V is TRBV2, with D tentatively TRBD2 (5 bases). CDR1 and CDR2 (germline): SNHLY, FYNNEI. The CDR3 runs 13 residues. V lost 6 bases and J lost 5, with 11 bases in between. The CDR3 reads CASSLDSNNEQFF. Written as DNA, the CDR3 is TGTGCCAGCAGCTTGGACTCTAACAATGAGCAGTTCTTC.

The chain carries TRBV6-5 and TRBJ2-2, with D perhaps matching TRBD2 (5 bases). CDR1 and CDR2 from the germline V gene are MNHEY and SVGAGI. Trimming left V 9 bases short and J 1 base short, with 12 bases between. The length of the CDR3 is 14 residues. The CDR3 bases are TGTGCCAGTGGAAGGGAGATGAACACCGGGGAGCTGTTTTTT. As protein: CASGREMNTGELFF.

The chain uses TRBV5-1 and TRBJ1-3; perhaps TRBD1 as D (6 bases). The CDR3 spans 13 residues. Germline V lookup: CDR1 SGHRS, CDR2 YFSETQ. V was cut by 0 bases and J by 7 bases, with 8 bases left in between. Here the CDR3 reads CASSLGQGNTIYF. For the CDR3, the DNA is TGCGCCAGCAGCTTGGGCCAGGGGAACACCATATATTTT.

The chain carries TRBV7-2 and TRBJ2-7; 10 bases align to TRBD2. CDR1 SGHTA and CDR2 FQGNSA come from the germline V gene. The CDR3 has 16 amino acids. The junction had 12 bases not matched to a gene; V was cut back by 4 bases and J by 6 bases. The CDR3, as DNA: TGTGCCAGCAGCTCCAAGAGCGGGGGGGCTTTTTCCGAGCAGTACTTC. The encoded protein is CASSSKSGGAFSEQYF.

This chain connects TRBV4-3 to TRBJ1-5; D call uncertain. Trimming removed 1 base at V and 4 bases at J, with 11 bases between. The CDR3 covers 15 residues. Germline CDR1 is LGHNA and CDR2 is YSLEER. The CDR3 sequence is CASSQGLGLNQPQHF. The DNA of the CDR3 is TGCGCCAGCAGCCAAGGTCTGGGCCTTAATCAGCCCCAGCATTTT.

The V call is TRBV30, the J call TRBJ2-5; unclear D gene. V was trimmed by 0 bases and J by 4 bases, leaving 9 bases between them. Germline lookup yields CDR1 GTSNPN and CDR2 SVGIG (reference sequence). The CDR3 totals 13 residues. The CDR3 region is CAWSVRPGETQYF. DNA for the CDR3: TGTGCCTGGAGTGTACGGCCGGGAGAGACCCAGTACTTC.

This clone was seen a handful of times. Other DNA sequences within the sample encode an identical CDR3. This rearrangement joins TRBV6-5 to TRBJ1-2; 7 nucleotides agree with TRBD1. The junction had 4 bases not matched to a gene; V was cut back by 5 bases and J by 7 bases. The germline CDR1 and CDR2 sequences are MNHEY and SVGAGI. The CDR3 has 12 amino acids. In nucleotides, the CDR3 is TGTGCCAGCAGTCCAGGGGGACGTGGCTACACCTTC. Protein sequence: CASSPGGRGYTF.

This chain uses TRBV7-2 with TRBJ2-3; the match to TRBD2 covers 8 bases. With V trimmed by 5 bases and J by 0 bases, 7 bases remained unmatched. The CDR3 spans 16 residues. In germline, CDR1 is SGHTA, CDR2 FQGNSA. The chain's CDR3 is CASSPVAGTSTDTQYF. The DNA for the CDR3 is TGTGCCAGCAGCCCGGTAGCGGGGACAAGCACAGATACGCAGTATTTT.

The chain is built from TRBV27 and TRBJ2-1, with 9 nucleotides matching TRBD2. Germline CDR1 and CDR2: MNHEY and SMNVEV (reference sequence). J was trimmed by 5 bases and V by 4 bases; bases with no gene match: 6. The CDR3 has 15 amino acids. The CDR3: CASSWSTSGDNEQFF. The CDR3 nucleotides are TGTGCCAGCAGTTGGTCGACTAGCGGCGACAATGAGCAGTTCTTC.

The chain links TRBV4-1 to TRBJ1-2, with a tentative D call TRBD1 (5 bases). The CDR3 spans 13 residues. Between the trimmed V and J ends, which lost 1 base and 3 bases, there was a span of 6 bases. The germline gives CDR1 MGHRA, CDR2 YSYEKL. The CDR3 sequence is CASSQAGDYGYTF. CDR3 in DNA: TGCGCCAGCAGCCAAGCGGGGGACTATGGCTACACCTTC.

The genes are TRBV5-1 and TRBJ2-5, with D perhaps matching TRBD2 (5 bases). Trimming took off 4 bases at V and 5 bases at J, with 12 bases between the two ends. The CDR3 is 13 residues long. CDR1 is SGHRS and CDR2 is YFSETQ in the germline V gene. The CDR3 spells CASSVTGSETQYF. CDR3 DNA sequence: TGCGCCAGCAGCGTCACGGGGTCGGAGACCCAGTACTTC. Full variable domain (rest looked up from reference TRBV5-1 and TRBJ2-5): KAGVTQTPRYLIKTRGQQVTLSCSPISGHRSVSWYQQTPGQGLQFLFEYFSETQRNKGNFPGRFSGRQFSNSRSEMNVSTLELGDSALYLCASSVTGSETQYFGPGTRLLVL.

The chain carries TRBV7-8 and TRBJ1-6, with D unclear. The CDR3 extends over 16 amino acids. Trimming removed 0 bases at V and 9 bases at J, with 15 bases between. The germline V gene has CDR1 SGHVS and CDR2 FQNEAQ. The CDR3 DNA reads as TGTGCCAGCAGCTTAGCAGATGGGGAGAGGTTTTCACCCCTCCACTTT. Residues: CASSLADGERFSPLHF.

The chain employs TRBV10-3 and TRBJ2-7; weak D call: TRBD1 (5 bases). The V end was cut by 3 bases, the J end by 4 bases, with 13 bases between. CDR1 is ENHRY, CDR2 SYGVKD, per germline. The CDR3 is 14 residues long. CDR3 region: CAISELTALYEQYF. DNA for the CDR3: TGTGCCATCAGTGAACTGACAGCTTTGTACGAGCAGTACTTC.

The chain links TRBV5-6 to TRBJ2-3, with 7 bases matching TRBD1. The CDR3 consists of 15 residues. The trim removed 1 base at V and 4 bases at J, leaving 6 bases unmatched. The germline gives CDR1 SGHDT, CDR2 YYEEEE. CDR3 residues: CASSLRQGIADTQYF. Here the CDR3 DNA reads TGTGCCAGCAGCTTGCGACAGGGTATTGCAGATACGCAGTATTTT.

V gene TRBV5-5 combines with J gene TRBJ1-5; 7 nucleotides align to TRBD1. Germline V gene lookup returns CDR1 SGHKS and CDR2 YYEKEE (reference sequence). V gave up 4 bases and J gave up 0 bases; unmatched junction bases: 7. The CDR3 has 16 residues. CDR3 nucleotides: TGTGCCAGCAGCCCTGGACAGGATTATAGCAATCAGCCCCAGCATTTT. This encodes CASSPGQDYSNQPQHF.

The chain couples TRBV25-1 to TRBJ1-1; 7 bases align to TRBD1. The length of the CDR3 is 13 residues. CDR1 is MGHDK and CDR2 is SYGVNS in the germline V gene. Germline trimming cut 1 base from V and 8 bases from J; bases unmatched to any gene: 4. CDR3 protein: CASSELGQAEAFF. CDR3 sequence (DNA): TGTGCCAGCAGTGAATTAGGACAGGCCGAAGCTTTCTTT.

V gene TRBV30 combines with J gene TRBJ1-1; tentative D call: TRBD1 (5 bases). From germline, CDR1 is GTSNPN and CDR2 SVGIG (reference sequence). V gave up 5 bases and J gave up 1 base, with 29 bases separating them. The CDR3 has 19 amino acids. CDR3 bases: TGTGCCTGGGATAAGCTCCGGACAAGATCTAACCGGCCGAACACTGAAGCTTTCTTT. Its protein product is CAWDKLRTRSNRPNTEAFF.

This rearrangement joins TRBV6-1 to TRBJ1-5; no reliable D call. The V end was cut by 4 bases, the J end by 6 bases, with 10 bases between. CDR3 length equals 13 residues. Looked up from germline, CDR1 is MNHNS and CDR2 is SASEGT. As DNA, the CDR3 is TGTGCCAGCAGTGCTAGTGGAGGTCAGCCCCAGCATTTT. Its protein is CASSASGGQPQHF.